What follows are 3 T cell receptor beta chains derived from one specimen sequenced in a study of Ad26.COV2.S vaccination and SARS-CoV-2 variants. Treatment reported: roughly 19 received Ad26.COV2.S at low or high dose, single or two shots; 5 received placebo; per-sample allocation not given. The samples date from day 63 after the first vaccine or placebo injection. The protocol was immunoSEQ multiplex PCR, while the TCRdb copy is restricted to in-frame clones and leaves out a portion. The top ten hold about 1.6% of the sample, which has a few hundred thousand clones, 92% seen once. Specimen: peripheral blood, collected in a trial of Ad26.COV2.S vaccine versus placebo. These receptors all stem from a person aged 18 to 65 who received the Ad26.COV2.S COVID-19 vaccine or a placebo.

This clone has just one count. The chain recombines TRBV7-2 with TRBJ2-1; the D call may be TRBD1 or TRBD2 (5 bases each). This CDR3 has 17 amino acids. V shed 4 bases and J shed 0 bases, with 16 bases lying between them. The germline V gene encodes CDR1 SGHTA and CDR2 FQGNSA. In nucleotides, the CDR3 is TGTGCCAGCAGCTATCTCAGGGACCTAAGCTCCTACAATGAGCAGTTCTTC. Its translation: CASSYLRDLSSYNEQFF.

The V and J genes are TRBV4-3 and TRBJ2-7; D possibly corresponds to TRBD2 (6 bases). The CDR3 is made up of 14 amino acids. CDR1 and CDR2 from the germline V gene are LGHNA and YSLEER. V lost 1 base to trimming and J lost 7 bases, with 14 bases between them. CDR3 amino acids: CASSQALAVGEQYF. CDR3 DNA: TGCGCCAGCAGCCAAGCGTTAGCGGTCGGGGAGCAGTACTTC.

The chain is built from TRBV29-1 and TRBJ1-1; D perhaps matches TRBD1 (6 bases). With 8 bases removed from V and 6 bases from J, the gap between germline ends came to 16 bases. This CDR3 is built from 12 residues. Germline CDR1 reads SQVTM; CDR2 reads ANQGSEA. The CDR3 region has the DNA TGCAGCTACCTCGGACAGTACCCTGAAGCTTTCTTT. It yields the protein CSYLGQYPEAFF. Together with reference TRBV29-1 and TRBJ1-1, the CDR3 gives the full variable domain: SAVISQKPSRDICQRGTSLTIQCQVDSQVTMMFWYRQQPGQSLTLIATANQGSEATYESGFVIDKFPISRPNLTFSTLTVSNMSPEDSSIYLCSYLGQYPEAFFGQGTRLTVV.